Presented here are 26 T cell receptor beta chains from one specimen sequenced in a study of blood T cell repertoires in COVID-19. Clones were sequenced by immunoSEQ multiplex PCR, and TCRdb holds only the in-frame ones, with some missing. The sample has more than 70,000 clones; approximately 86% are singletons. Sequencing input: peripheral blood. These receptors all come from a man in his forties or fifties with active or convalescent COVID-19.

In its sample, this clone was seen once. V gene TRBV12-5 combines with J gene TRBJ1-6; D remains unclear. Germline CDR1 LGHNT, CDR2 FRNRAP. This CDR3 has 13 residues. Between the trimmed V and J ends, which lost 9 bases and 5 bases, there was a span of 11 bases. CDR3 nucleotide sequence: TGTGCTAGCGCGCCCGGAGATAATTCACCCCTCCACTTT. Translating it yields CASAPGDNSPLHF.

This clone was counted a few times. V usage is TRBV5-1 and J usage is TRBJ2-2; D is possibly TRBD1 (5 bases). Germline V gene data show CDR1 as SGHRS and CDR2 as YFSETQ. Trimming stripped 0 bases from V and 5 bases from J, with 8 bases between. CDR3 length: 14 amino acids. CDR3 amino acids: CASSLGRATGELFF. CDR3 coding DNA: TGCGCCAGCAGCTTGGGCAGGGCGACCGGGGAGCTGTTTTTT. Full variable domain (outside the CDR3, taken from reference TRBV5-1 and TRBJ2-2): KAGVTQTPRYLIKTRGQQVTLSCSPISGHRSVSWYQQTPGQGLQFLFEYFSETQRNKGNFPGRFSGRQFSNSRSEMNVSTLELGDSALYLCASSLGRATGELFFGEGSRLTVL.

This chain uses TRBV18 with TRBJ2-3; D remains unclear. This CDR3 contains 15 residues. Trimming shortened V by 5 bases and J by 0 bases, and 12 bases separated the two germline ends. Looked up from germline, CDR1 is KGHSH and CDR2 is LQKENI. CDR3 sequence reads: CASSNNEDSTDTQYF. Written as DNA, the CDR3 is TGTGCCAGCTCAAACAACGAAGATAGCACAGATACGCAGTATTTT.

The rearrangement joins TRBV20-1 to TRBJ2-3, with a tentative D call TRBD2 (5 bases). There are 11 residues in the CDR3. With 8 bases removed from V and 1 base from J, the gap between germline ends came to 7 bases. Germline loops: CDR1 DFQATT, CDR2 SNEGSKA (reference sequence). The CDR3 reads CSPRGTDTQYF. CDR3 DNA: TGCAGTCCGAGGGGCACAGATACGCAGTATTTT.

The genes are TRBV18 and TRBJ2-2; maybe TRBD1 (5 bases). Germline-derived CDR1 and CDR2 are KGHSH and LQKENI. The CDR3 runs to 13 residues. V dropped 3 bases and J dropped 5 bases, with 7 bases sitting between them. In DNA form, the CDR3 reads TGTGCCAGCTCACCTCCAGGGACCGGGGAGCTGTTTTTT. This encodes CASSPPGTGELFF. Together with reference TRBV18 and TRBJ2-2, the CDR3 gives the full variable domain: NAGVMQNPRHLVRRRGQEARLRCSPMKGHSHVYWYRQLPEEGLKFMVYLQKENIIDESGMPKERFSAEFPKEGPSILRIQQVVRGDSAAYFCASSPPGTGELFFGEGSRLTVL.

This clone occurred once. The V gene is TRBV7-2, the J gene TRBJ2-7; the D gene is possibly TRBD1 (5 bases). Trimming left V 5 bases short and J 0 bases short, with 14 bases between. The germline V gene has CDR1 SGHTA and CDR2 FQGNSA. This CDR3 comprises 15 residues. This CDR3 is CASSQTDLSSYEQYF. CDR3 nucleotides: TGTGCCAGCAGCCAGACAGATTTAAGCTCCTACGAGCAGTACTTC.

V and J are TRBV10-3 and TRBJ1-2; D ambiguous. The germline V gene encodes CDR1 ENHRY and CDR2 SYGVKD. Between the trimmed V and J ends, which lost 6 bases and 1 base, there was a span of 6 bases. The CDR3 is 12 residues long. CDR3 amino acids: CAISGDNYGYTF. CDR3 DNA: TGTGCCATCAGCGGGGATAACTATGGCTACACCTTC.

Concerning this clone: This same CDR3 is encoded by further DNA sequences in the sample. This rearrangement joins TRBV6-5 to TRBJ1-1; 12 bases are shared with TRBD1. V shed 11 bases and J 2 bases; nucleotides not matched to a gene: 9. Germline values: CDR1 MNHEY, CDR2 SVGAGI. The CDR3 has 15 residues. For the CDR3, the DNA is TGTGCCTCCAGGGGACAGGGGGCTGGAAACACTGAAGCTTTCTTT. Translating gives CASRGQGAGNTEAFF.

The rearrangement joins TRBV29-1 to TRBJ1-2; weak D call: TRBD1 (5 bases). CDR3 length: 13 amino acids. CDR1 SQVTM and CDR2 ANQGSEA come from the germline V gene. V lost 3 bases to trimming and J lost 9 bases, with 17 bases between them. The DNA of the CDR3 is TGCAGCGTTGACGTAGCGGGACCTCGGAGCTACACCTTC. It is translated as CSVDVAGPRSYTF.

The J gene is TRBJ2-5, the V gene TRBV7-9; TRBD1 matches 11 bases. The CDR3 has 14 amino acids. V trimming: 7 bases; J trimming: 5 bases; junction bases outside the gene matches: 6. Germline-derived CDR1 and CDR2 are SEHNR and FQNEAQ (reference sequence). This CDR3 is CASTRTGGFETQYF. DNA of the CDR3: TGTGCCAGCACCCGGACAGGGGGCTTTGAGACCCAGTACTTC.

This chain uses TRBV3-1 (or the pseudogene TRBV3-2) with TRBJ1-6; D unresolved. CDR3 length equals 14 residues. Germline V CDR1 and CDR2: LGHDT, YNNKEL (reference sequence). V lost 0 bases and J lost 7, with 7 bases in between. CDR3 sequence: CASSQEHRNSPLHF. The CDR3 DNA follows: TGTGCCAGCAGCCAAGAGCACAGAAATTCACCCCTCCACTTT.

The chain employs TRBV5-1 and TRBJ2-5; D call uncertain. V was cut by 4 bases and J by 1 base, with 5 bases left in between. Germline loops: CDR1 SGHRS, CDR2 YFSETQ. The CDR3 is 12 amino acids. CDR3 DNA: TGCGCCAGCAGCCACTCCCAAGAGACCCAGTACTTC. This sequence encodes CASSHSQETQYF.

The chain has TRBV20-1 and TRBJ2-7, with a weak D call TRBD1 (6 bases). CDR3 size: 11 residues. Trimming cost V 6 bases and J 4 bases, with 10 bases left between them. Germline CDR1 DFQATT, CDR2 SNEGSKA (reference sequence). CDR3 sequence (DNA): TGCAGTGCGTCTAGGGGGTACGAGCAGTACGTC. The encoded protein is CSASRGYEQYV.

This clone appeared once. This chain joins TRBV7-5 and TRBJ2-2; the table's D call, TRBD2, has no DNA check behind it. TRBV7-5 is recorded as a pseudogene. This CDR3 comprises 14 residues. The chain's CDR3 is CVRSSGEGDGELFF. CDR3 bases: TGTGTCAGAAGCTCGGGGGAGGGGGACGGGGAGCTGTTTTTT.

The chain recombines TRBV7-2 with TRBJ2-1; the match to TRBD2 covers 8 bases. The CDR3 covers 15 residues. Trimming cost V 1 base and J 6 bases; bases outside gene matches: 5. Per the germline V gene, CDR1 is SGHTA and CDR2 is FQGNSA. This chain's CDR3 is CASSLEIRGGNEQFF. The CDR3 DNA is TGTGCCAGCAGCTTAGAAATTCGGGGGGGCAATGAGCAGTTCTTC.

This chain joins TRBV2 and TRBJ1-2; the D gene is possibly TRBD1 (5 bases). The CDR3 runs to 15 residues. The V gene lost 1 base and the J gene lost 1 base, with 10 bases spanning the gap. Looked up from germline, CDR1 is SNHLY and CDR2 is FYNNEI. This CDR3 is CASSEGTQYNYGYTF. CDR3 DNA: TGTGCCAGCAGTGAAGGGACACAATATAACTATGGCTACACCTTC.

The chain recombines TRBV4-3 with TRBJ1-4, with 12 bases matching TRBD1. V lost 4 bases, J lost 7 bases, and 10 bases stayed unmatched. Looked up from germline, CDR1 is LGHNA and CDR2 is YSLEER. The CDR3 runs to 17 residues. The CDR3 reads CASSPTGTGGAGEKLFF. CDR3 bases: TGCGCCAGCAGCCCCACCGGGACAGGGGGCGCAGGTGAAAAACTGTTTTTT.

The chain couples TRBV5-1 to TRBJ2-5; 10 positions match TRBD2. V shed 3 bases, J shed 4 bases, and the junction held 6 bases outside the gene matches. CDR1 is SGHRS and CDR2 is YFSETQ in the germline V gene. The CDR3 extends over 15 amino acids. The CDR3: CASSSRVAGGETQYF. For the CDR3, the DNA is TGCGCCAGCAGCTCCCGGGTAGCGGGGGGAGAGACCCAGTACTTC. Full variable domain (remainder filled in from reference TRBV5-1 and TRBJ2-5): KAGVTQTPRYLIKTRGQQVTLSCSPISGHRSVSWYQQTPGQGLQFLFEYFSETQRNKGNFPGRFSGRQFSNSRSEMNVSTLELGDSALYLCASSSRVAGGETQYFGPGTRLLVL.

This clone showed up just once. The chain carries TRBV5-4 and TRBJ2-2, with TRBD1 matching 9 bases. The CDR3 extends over 16 amino acids. After removal of 3 bases from V and 5 bases from J, the junction contained 8 bases not matched to a gene. The germline CDR1 and CDR2 sequences are SGHNT and YYREEE (reference sequence). This CDR3 is CASSSGQGSWTGELFF. The CDR3 nucleotides read TGTGCCAGCAGCTCCGGACAGGGGAGTTGGACCGGGGAGCTGTTTTTT.

The chain uses TRBV28 and TRBJ1-5, with 7 bases aligning to TRBD1. The CDR3 is 14 residues long. Losses at the gene ends were 6 bases for V and 7 bases for J; bases not matched to a gene: 9. Germline V CDR1 and CDR2: MDHEN, SYDVKM. In DNA form, the CDR3 reads TGTGCCAGCAGCCCCGACAGGGAGATACAGCCCCAGCATTTT. Its translation: CASSPDREIQPQHF.

The chain joins TRBV7-9 to TRBJ1-2; TRBD1 matches at 8 bases. The germline V gene encodes CDR1 SEHNR and CDR2 FQNEAQ (reference sequence). V shed 5 bases, J shed 4 bases, and the junction held 6 bases outside the gene matches. This CDR3 has 14 amino acids. The CDR3 sequence is CASSQTTGGYGYTF. CDR3 DNA: TGTGCCAGCAGCCAAACAACAGGGGGCTATGGCTACACCTTC.

The chain couples TRBV2 to TRBJ2-3, with unresolved D. Trimming shortened V by 10 bases and J by 1 base, and 15 bases separated the two germline ends. Germline V CDR1 and CDR2: SNHLY, FYNNEI. This CDR3 spans 14 amino acids. CDR3 DNA sequence: TGTGCCACAGAACCCATTTCAGGCACAGATACGCAGTATTTT. Amino acid sequence: CATEPISGTDTQYF.

This chain uses TRBV12-3 or TRBV12-4 with TRBJ1-1, with D uncertain. Trimming removed 5 bases at V and 4 bases at J, with 11 bases between. The CDR3 has 13 residues. In DNA form, the CDR3 reads TGTGCCAGCAGTATTCGGAGGAGCACTGAAGCTTTCTTT. Translating gives CASSIRRSTEAFF.

The chain joins TRBV24-1 to TRBJ2-3, with D unclear. The CDR3 totals 15 residues. The germline gives CDR1 KGHDR, CDR2 SFDVKD. Trimming removed 2 bases at V and 4 bases at J, with 12 bases between. CDR3 amino acids: CATSDWVLGSDTQYF. The DNA of the CDR3 is TGTGCCACCAGTGATTGGGTCCTAGGATCAGATACGCAGTATTTT.

V is TRBV24-1 and J is TRBJ2-5; 7 bases line up with TRBD1. Losses at the gene ends were 6 bases for V and 1 base for J; bases not matched to a gene: 7. The CDR3 is 15 amino acids. Looked up from germline, CDR1 is KGHDR and CDR2 is SFDVKD. The CDR3 loop reads CATSSWAGGQETQYF. The CDR3 region has the DNA TGTGCCACCAGTAGTTGGGCAGGGGGCCAAGAGACCCAGTACTTC.

In this sample, this clone turned up once. The rearrangement uses TRBV5-5 and TRBJ2-1, with D possibly TRBD1 on 6 matching bases. CDR1 is SGHKS and CDR2 is YYEKEE in the germline V gene (reference sequence). The CDR3 is made up of 14 amino acids. V shed 4 bases and J shed 4 bases, with 12 bases lying between them. This CDR3 reads CASSVDRMYNEQFF. In DNA, the CDR3 is TGTGCCAGCAGCGTCGACAGGATGTACAATGAGCAGTTCTTC. The full variable domain, in which reference TRBV5-5 and TRBJ2-1 provide the parts outside the CDR3, is DAGVTQSPTHLIKTRGQQVTLRCSPISGHKSVSWYQQVLGQGPQFIFQYYEKEERGRGNFPDRFSARQFPNYSSELNVNALLLGDSALYLCASSVDRMYNEQFFGPGTRLTVL.